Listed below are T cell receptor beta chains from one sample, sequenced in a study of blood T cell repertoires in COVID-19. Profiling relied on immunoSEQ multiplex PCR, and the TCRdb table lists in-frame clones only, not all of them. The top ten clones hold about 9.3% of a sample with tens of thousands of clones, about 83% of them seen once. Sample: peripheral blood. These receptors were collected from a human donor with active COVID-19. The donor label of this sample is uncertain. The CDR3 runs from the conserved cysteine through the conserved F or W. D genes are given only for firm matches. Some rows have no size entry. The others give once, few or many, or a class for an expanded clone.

TGTGCCAGCAGCCACGAGACAGGTTCGGGAGGCTACACCTTC,CASSHETGSGGYTF,.,TRBJ1-2,.,TRBV4-2
TGTGCCATCAGTCAGACCTCGAACAGGGAAGGCGGTGGTGAGCAGTTCTTC,CAISQTSNREGGGEQFF,.,TRBJ2-1,.,TRBV10-3
TGTGCCAGCAGTCAAAGGACTAGCGGGACTTCCTACAATGAGCAGTTCTTC,CASSQRTSGTSYNEQFF,TRBD2,TRBJ2-1,.,TRBV6-2/TRBV6-3
TGTGCCAGCAGCAAGGGACTAGCGGGAGGGTACAATGAGCAGTTCTTC,CASSKGLAGGYNEQFF,TRBD2,TRBJ2-1,.,TRBV11-3
TGTGCCAGCAGCCCCGAAATCCGGGAGAGACCTGAAAAACTGTTTTTT,CASSPEIRERPEKLFF,.,TRBJ1-4,.,TRBV7-2
TGTGCCAGCAGTCCTTCCCGCCTAGCTAGGGGCTACACCTTC,CASSPSRLARGYTF,.,TRBJ1-2,few,TRBV27
TGTGCCAGCAGCACAAAACAGGGGGGCGGAAACACCATATATTTT,CASSTKQGGGNTIYF,TRBD1,TRBJ1-3,.,TRBV7-8
TGCGCCAGCAGCCAAGGGACGGGAGCGGGAGAGACCCAGTACTTC,CASSQGTGAGETQYF,.,TRBJ2-5,.,TRBV4-3
TGTGCCAGCAGCCTCAGGAAAACGGGACAGGGCGAAGAGACCCAGTACTTC,CASSLRKTGQGEETQYF,TRBD1,TRBJ2-5,.,TRBV7-8
TGTGCCAGCAGCGCACAATCGACGACAGGGTCCCACTATGGCTACACCTTC,CASSAQSTTGSHYGYTF,TRBD1,TRBJ1-2,.,TRBV7-2
TGTGCCAGCAGTGAAGGACTAGCGGGACACTACGAGCAGTACTTC,CASSEGLAGHYEQYF,TRBD2,TRBJ2-7,.,TRBV6-1
TGCGCCAGCAGCGCGACAGGGGTCAACAATGAGCAGTTCTTC,CASSATGVNNEQFF,TRBD1,TRBJ2-1,.,TRBV5-1
TGTGCCAGCAGCGATAGCGGGAGTTGGCCTTCGAACACCGGGGAGCTGTTTTTT,CASSDSGSWPSNTGELFF,.,TRBJ2-2,.,TRBV21-1
TGTGCCAGCAGCTTAGGAGGGGCCGGGGAGCTGTTTTTT,CASSLGGAGELFF,.,TRBJ2-2,few,TRBV13
TGTGCCAGCAGAGACAGGGGTCGGGATCAGCCCCAGCATTTT,CASRDRGRDQPQHF,TRBD1,TRBJ1-5,.,TRBV6-5
TGTGCCAGCAAAAAGGGGGAGGGCTATGGCTACACCTTC,CASKKGEGYGYTF,.,TRBJ1-2,.,TRBV6-6
TGTGCCTGGAGTGTAATGGCCGATGCAACTAATGAAAAACTGTTTTTT,CAWSVMADATNEKLFF,.,TRBJ1-4,.,TRBV30
TGTGCCAGCAGCTTAGGACAGGGGGCCTATGAGCAGTTCTTC,CASSLGQGAYEQFF,TRBD1,TRBJ2-1,few,TRBV5-6
TGTGCCAGCAGCGGGGAGGGCGCAAGCTCCTACAATGAGCAGTTCTTC,CASSGEGASSYNEQFF,TRBD2,TRBJ2-1,.,TRBV5-5
TGTGCCAGCAGCTTAGAAACTCGCGGGACCCTAGGGCCAGATACGCAGTATTTT,CASSLETRGTLGPDTQYF,.,TRBJ2-3,.,TRBV11-2
TGTGCCAGCAGCCAGGCTGGCTTAAGCACTGAAGCTTTCTTT,CASSQAGLSTEAFF,.,TRBJ1-1,.,TRBV14
TGCGCCAGCAGCCAAGAAAGGGCACAGGGGCAAAAACTGTTTTTT,CASSQERAQGQKLFF,TRBD1,TRBJ1-4,few,TRBV4-3
TGCGCCAGCAGTCCGGGGACAGGGTTAATCTCCTACGAGCAGTACTTC,CASSPGTGLISYEQYF,TRBD1,TRBJ2-7,.,TRBV23-1
TGTGCCAGCAGCATGGACAGGGAGGGCCTAGAGACCCAGTACTTC,CASSMDREGLETQYF,.,TRBJ2-5,.,TRBV7-9
TGTGCCAGCAGCCAGCTCGAGGGGGTAGCGGGAGCTAATGAGCAGTTCTTC,CASSQLEGVAGANEQFF,TRBD2,TRBJ2-1,once,TRBV3-1/TRBV3-2
TGTGCCAGCAGCTTGGTGGGAGATCAGCCCCAGCATTTT,CASSLVGDQPQHF,.,TRBJ1-5,.,TRBV7-2
TGTGCCAGCAGCTTAAGGGAGGGCACTGAAGCTTTCTTT,CASSLREGTEAFF,.,TRBJ1-1,.,TRBV7-8
TGTGCCAGCAGCTTCGGTTTAAGCTCTGGGGCCAACGTCCTGACTTTC,CASSFGLSSGANVLTF,.,TRBJ2-6,.,TRBV5-8
TGCGCCAGCAGCCGCCAGGGGTCTGGACCTAATGAAAAACTGTTTTTT,CASSRQGSGPNEKLFF,.,TRBJ1-4,.,TRBV4-3
TGTGCCAGCAGCCCCCAGGGGGGTGAGAACACCGGGGAGCTGTTTTTT,CASSPQGGENTGELFF,.,TRBJ2-2,.,TRBV3-1/TRBV3-2
TGTGCCAGCAGCTTAGTAGCCCCGCTGAATTCACCCCTCCACTTT,CASSLVAPLNSPLHF,.,TRBJ1-6,.,TRBV7-2
TGTGCCAGCAGCATCCTCCCAGATACGCAGTATTTT,CASSILPDTQYF,.,TRBJ2-3,.,TRBV11-3
TGTGCCAGCAGTATACCTGCGGGTAATGAAAAACTGTTTTTT,CASSIPAGNEKLFF,.,TRBJ1-4,.,TRBV6-5
TGTGCCAGCAGCGAGGGACAGGGGTTCACAGATACGCAGTATTTT,CASSEGQGFTDTQYF,TRBD1,TRBJ2-3,once,TRBV9
TGTGCCAGCAGCTTACCACTTAGCGATGAGCAGTTCTTC,CASSLPLSDEQFF,.,TRBJ2-1,.,TRBV5-4
TGTGCCAGCAGTCCCCGACAGATTTCCTACGAGCAGTACTTC,CASSPRQISYEQYF,.,TRBJ2-7,.,TRBV28